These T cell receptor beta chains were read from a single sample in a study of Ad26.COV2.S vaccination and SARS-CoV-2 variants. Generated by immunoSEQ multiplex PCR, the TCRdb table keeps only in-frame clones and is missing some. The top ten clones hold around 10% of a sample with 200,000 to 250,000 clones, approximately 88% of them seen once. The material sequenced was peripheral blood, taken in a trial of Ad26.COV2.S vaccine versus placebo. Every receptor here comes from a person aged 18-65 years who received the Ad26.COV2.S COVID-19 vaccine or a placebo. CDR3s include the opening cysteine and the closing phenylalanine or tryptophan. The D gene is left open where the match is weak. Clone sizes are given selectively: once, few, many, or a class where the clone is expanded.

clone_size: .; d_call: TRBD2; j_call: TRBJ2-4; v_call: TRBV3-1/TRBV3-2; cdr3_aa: CASSQGLAGVMGNIQYF; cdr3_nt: TGTGCCAGCAGCCAAGGGCTAGCGGGAGTCATGGGGAACATTCAGTACTTC
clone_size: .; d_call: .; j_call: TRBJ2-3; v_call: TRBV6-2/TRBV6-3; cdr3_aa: CASSYSGDTQYF; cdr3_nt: TGTGCCAGCAGTTACTCGGGGGATACGCAGTATTTT
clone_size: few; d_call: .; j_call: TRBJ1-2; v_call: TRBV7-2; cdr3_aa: CASRPPGWGYTWTF; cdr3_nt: TGTGCCAGCAGGCCCCCAGGGTGGGGATATACGTGGACCTTC
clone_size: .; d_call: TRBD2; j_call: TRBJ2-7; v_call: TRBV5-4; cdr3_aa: CASSLGTSGVYYEQYF; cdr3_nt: TGTGCCAGCAGCTTGGGGACTAGCGGGGTATACTACGAGCAGTACTTC
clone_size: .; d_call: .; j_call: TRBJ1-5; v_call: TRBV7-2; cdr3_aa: CASSIGRGNQPQHF; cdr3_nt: TGTGCCAGCAGCATAGGACGGGGGAATCAGCCCCAGCATTTT
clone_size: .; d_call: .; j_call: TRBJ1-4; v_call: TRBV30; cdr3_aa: CARGLRGPNEKLFF; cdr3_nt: TGTGCCCGGGGCCTCCGGGGACCTAATGAAAAACTGTTTTTT
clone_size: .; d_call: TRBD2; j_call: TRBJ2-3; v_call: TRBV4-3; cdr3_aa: CASSQDAGGGTDTQYF; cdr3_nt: TGCGCCAGCAGCCAAGACGCGGGGGGAGGCACAGATACGCAGTATTTT
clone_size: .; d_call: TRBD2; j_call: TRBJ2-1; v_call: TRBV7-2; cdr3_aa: CASSPQAGGVYNEQFF; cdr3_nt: TGTGCCAGCAGCCCCCAGGCGGGAGGAGTGTACAATGAGCAGTTCTTC
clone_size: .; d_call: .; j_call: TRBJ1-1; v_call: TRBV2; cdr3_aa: CASSELGGGGAFF; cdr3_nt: TGTGCCAGCAGTGAATTGGGCGGGGGGGGAGCTTTCTTT
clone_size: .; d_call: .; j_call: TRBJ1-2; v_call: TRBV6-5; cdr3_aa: CASSPGAVSYYTF; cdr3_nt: TGTGCCAGCAGTCCCGGGGCAGTATCTTACTACACCTTC
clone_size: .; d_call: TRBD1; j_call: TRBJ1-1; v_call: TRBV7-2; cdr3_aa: CASSSFNRGAEAFF; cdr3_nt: TGTGCCAGCAGCTCGTTCAACAGGGGAGCTGAAGCTTTCTTT
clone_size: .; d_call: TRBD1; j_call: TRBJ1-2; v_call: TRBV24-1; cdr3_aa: CATSDSGQGAQTYGYTF; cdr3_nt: TGTGCCACCAGTGACTCGGGACAGGGGGCGCAAACCTATGGCTACACCTTC
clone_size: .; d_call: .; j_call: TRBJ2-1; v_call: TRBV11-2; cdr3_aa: CASSFTTDNEQFF; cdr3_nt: TGTGCCAGCAGCTTTACGACAGACAATGAGCAGTTCTTC
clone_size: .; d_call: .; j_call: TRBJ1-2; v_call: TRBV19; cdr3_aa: CATSIGWGASDFYGYTF; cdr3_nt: TGTGCTACGAGTATAGGATGGGGGGCCTCCGACTTCTATGGCTACACCTTC
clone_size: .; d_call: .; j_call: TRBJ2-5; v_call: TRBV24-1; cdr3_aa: CATSVPGPQETQYF; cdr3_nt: TGTGCCACCAGTGTTCCGGGACCTCAAGAGACCCAGTACTTC
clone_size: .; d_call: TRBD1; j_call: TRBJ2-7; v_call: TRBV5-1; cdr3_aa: CASSLDGTGLSYEQYF; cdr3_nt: TGCGCCAGCAGCTTGGACGGGACAGGCTTGTCCTACGAGCAGTACTTC
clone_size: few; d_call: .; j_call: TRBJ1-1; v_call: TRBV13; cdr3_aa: CASRRGGVWVNTEAFF; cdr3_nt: TGTGCCAGCAGACGCGGAGGGGTGTGGGTGAACACTGAAGCTTTCTTT
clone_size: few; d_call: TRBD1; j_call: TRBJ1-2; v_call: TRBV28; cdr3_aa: CASSSTGNGYTF; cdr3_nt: TGTGCCAGCAGCTCGACAGGGAATGGCTACACCTTC
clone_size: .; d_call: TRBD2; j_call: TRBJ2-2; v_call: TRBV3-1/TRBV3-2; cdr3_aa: CASSQEYGAGGPFGELFF; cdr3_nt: TGTGCCAGCAGCCAAGAGTATGGGGCGGGAGGGCCCTTCGGGGAGCTGTTTTTT
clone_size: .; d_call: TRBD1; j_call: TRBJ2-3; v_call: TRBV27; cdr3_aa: CASSSLGQGGSTDTQYF; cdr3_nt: TGTGCCAGCAGTTCACTCGGACAGGGCGGCTCCACAGATACGCAGTATTTT
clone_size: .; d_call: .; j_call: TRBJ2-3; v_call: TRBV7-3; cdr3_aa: CASSFVAASTDTQYF; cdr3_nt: TGTGCCAGCAGCTTCGTTGCGGCTAGCACAGATACGCAGTATTTT
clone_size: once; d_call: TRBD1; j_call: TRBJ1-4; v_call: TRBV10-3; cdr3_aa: CASRGSEEKLFF; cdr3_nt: TGTGCCTCCAGGGGGTCTGAGGAAAAACTGTTTTTT
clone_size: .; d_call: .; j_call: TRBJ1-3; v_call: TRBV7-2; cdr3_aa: CASSLLPVASSGNTIYF; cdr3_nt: TGTGCCAGCAGCTTACTCCCCGTGGCGAGCTCTGGAAACACCATATATTTT
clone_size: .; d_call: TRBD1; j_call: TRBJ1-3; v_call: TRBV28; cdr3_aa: CASSPPRTGRLYF; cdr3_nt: TGTGCCAGCAGCCCCCCCAGGACAGGGAGATTATATTTT
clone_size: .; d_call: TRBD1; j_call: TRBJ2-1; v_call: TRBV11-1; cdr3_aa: CASSLVGTGGNEQFF; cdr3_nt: TGTGCCAGCAGCTTAGTTGGGACAGGGGGCAATGAGCAGTTCTTC
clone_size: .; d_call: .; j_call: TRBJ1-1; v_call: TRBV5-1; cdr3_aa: CASSLAGGIGTFF; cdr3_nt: TGCGCCAGCAGCTTGGCCGGGGGGATCGGCACTTTCTTT
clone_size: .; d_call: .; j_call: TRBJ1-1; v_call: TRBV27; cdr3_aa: CASSLSPLMNTEAFF; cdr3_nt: TGTGCCAGCAGTTTAAGCCCTTTGATGAACACTGAAGCTTTCTTT
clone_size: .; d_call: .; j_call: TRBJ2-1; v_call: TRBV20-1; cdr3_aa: CSASLGTGIAYNEQFF; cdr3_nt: TGCAGTGCTAGTCTTGGAACAGGGATTGCCTACAATGAGCAGTTCTTC
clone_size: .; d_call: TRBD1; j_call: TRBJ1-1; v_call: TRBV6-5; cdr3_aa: CATARDRVLNTEAFF; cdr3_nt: TGTGCCACCGCCCGGGACAGGGTGTTGAACACTGAAGCTTTCTTT
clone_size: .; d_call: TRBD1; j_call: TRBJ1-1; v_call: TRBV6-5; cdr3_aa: CASKSGGGRTEAFF; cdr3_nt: TGTGCCAGCAAGTCAGGGGGGGGTAGGACTGAAGCTTTCTTT
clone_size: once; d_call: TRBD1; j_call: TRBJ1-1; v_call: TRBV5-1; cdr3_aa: CASSLATKTGGTEAFF; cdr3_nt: TGCGCCAGCAGCTTGGCTACGAAGACAGGGGGCACTGAAGCTTTCTTT
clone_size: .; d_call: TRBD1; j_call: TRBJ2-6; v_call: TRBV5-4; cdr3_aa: CASSYLITGGAGANVLTF; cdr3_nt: TGTGCCAGCAGCTATTTAATTACAGGGGGCGCAGGGGCCAACGTCCTGACTTTC
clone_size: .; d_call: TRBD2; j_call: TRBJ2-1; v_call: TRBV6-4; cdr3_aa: CASATLAGALTDEQFF; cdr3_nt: TGTGCCAGCGCCACGCTAGCGGGGGCCCTAACCGATGAGCAGTTCTTC
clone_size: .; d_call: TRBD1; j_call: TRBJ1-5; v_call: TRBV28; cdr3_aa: CASSLRGVNQPQHF; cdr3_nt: TGTGCCAGCAGTCTCAGGGGGGTCAATCAGCCCCAGCATTTT
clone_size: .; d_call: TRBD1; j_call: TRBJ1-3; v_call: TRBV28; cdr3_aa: CASSLSQGVGNTIYF; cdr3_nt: TGTGCCAGCAGTTTATCGCAGGGGGTGGGAAACACCATATATTTT
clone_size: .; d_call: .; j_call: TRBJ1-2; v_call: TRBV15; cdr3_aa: CATSSWQTELYGYTF; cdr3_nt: TGTGCCACCAGCTCCTGGCAGACAGAACTCTATGGCTACACCTTC
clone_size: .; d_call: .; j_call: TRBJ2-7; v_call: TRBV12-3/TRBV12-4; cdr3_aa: CASRRSYEQYF; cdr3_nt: TGTGCCAGCCGACGGTCCTACGAGCAGTACTTC
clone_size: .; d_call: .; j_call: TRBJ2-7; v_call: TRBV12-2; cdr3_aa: CASRLVRTAGLYEQYF; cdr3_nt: TGTGCAAGTCGCTTAGTGAGGACAGCTGGCCTCTACGAGCAGTACTTC
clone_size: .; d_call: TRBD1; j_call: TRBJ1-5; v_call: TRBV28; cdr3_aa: CASSAWTGVNQPQHF; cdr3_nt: TGTGCCAGCAGTGCGTGGACAGGGGTCAATCAGCCCCAGCATTTT
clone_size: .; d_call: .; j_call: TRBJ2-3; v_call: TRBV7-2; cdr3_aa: CASSLAGRNTDTQYF; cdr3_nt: TGTGCCAGCAGCTTAGCAGGCAGAAACACAGATACGCAGTATTTT
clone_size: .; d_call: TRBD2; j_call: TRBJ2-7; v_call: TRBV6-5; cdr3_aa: CASSPPSGREAYF; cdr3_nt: TGTGCCAGCAGCCCCCCCAGCGGGCGGGAGGCTTACTTC
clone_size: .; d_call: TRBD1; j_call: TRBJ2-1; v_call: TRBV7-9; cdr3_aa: CASSPTGDGNEQFF; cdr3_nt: TGTGCCAGCAGCCCAACAGGGGACGGCAATGAGCAGTTCTTC
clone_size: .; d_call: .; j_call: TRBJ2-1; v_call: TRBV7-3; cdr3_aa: CASSLGGSYNEQFF; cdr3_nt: TGTGCCAGCAGCTTAGGGGGTTCCTACAATGAGCAGTTCTTC
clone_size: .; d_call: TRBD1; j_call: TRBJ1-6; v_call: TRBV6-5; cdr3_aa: CASSYSYRGSPLHF; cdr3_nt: TGTGCCAGCAGTTACTCTTACAGGGGCTCACCCCTCCACTTT
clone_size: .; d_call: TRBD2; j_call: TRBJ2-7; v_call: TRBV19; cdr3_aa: CASSKPGLASEQYF; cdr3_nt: TGTGCCAGTAGTAAGCCGGGACTAGCATCCGAGCAGTACTTC
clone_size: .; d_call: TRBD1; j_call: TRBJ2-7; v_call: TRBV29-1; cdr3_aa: CSVIITGQGIYEQYF; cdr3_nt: TGCAGCGTTATAATTACGGGACAGGGGATCTACGAGCAGTACTTC
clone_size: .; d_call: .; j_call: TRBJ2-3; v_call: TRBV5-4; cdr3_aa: CASSFRDSRDTQYF; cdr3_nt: TGTGCCAGCAGCTTCCGGGACTCGCGGGATACGCAGTATTTT
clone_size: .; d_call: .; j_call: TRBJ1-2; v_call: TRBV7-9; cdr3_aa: CASSLDSGVNYGYTF; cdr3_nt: TGTGCCAGCAGCTTAGACAGCGGTGTTAACTATGGCTACACCTTC
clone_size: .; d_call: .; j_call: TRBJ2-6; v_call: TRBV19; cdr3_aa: CASHNPGANVLTF; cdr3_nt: TGTGCCAGTCATAACCCTGGGGCCAACGTCCTGACTTTC
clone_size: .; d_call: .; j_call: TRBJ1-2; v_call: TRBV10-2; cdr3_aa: CASRNLWTSANYGYTF; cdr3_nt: TGCGCCAGCCGGAACCTATGGACATCTGCAAACTATGGCTACACCTTC
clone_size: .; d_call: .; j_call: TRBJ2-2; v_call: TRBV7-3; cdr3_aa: CASSAHTGVGTGELFF; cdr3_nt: TGTGCCAGCAGCGCCCACACGGGAGTGGGCACCGGGGAGCTGTTTTTT
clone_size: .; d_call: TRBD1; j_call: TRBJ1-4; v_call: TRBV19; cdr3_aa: CASRIQGAREKLFF; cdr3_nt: TGTGCCAGTAGGATACAGGGGGCGCGAGAAAAACTGTTTTTT
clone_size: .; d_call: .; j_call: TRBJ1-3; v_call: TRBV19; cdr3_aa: CASSTSGNTIYF; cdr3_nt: TGTGCCAGTAGTACCTCGGGAAACACCATATATTTT
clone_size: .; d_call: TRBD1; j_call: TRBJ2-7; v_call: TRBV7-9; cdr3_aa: CASSGRDRNYEQYF; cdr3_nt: TGTGCCAGCAGCGGAAGGGACAGAAACTACGAGCAGTACTTC
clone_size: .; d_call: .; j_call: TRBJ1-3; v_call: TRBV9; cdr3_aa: CASGEVSGNTIYF; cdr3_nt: TGTGCCAGCGGGGAGGTATCTGGAAACACCATATATTTT
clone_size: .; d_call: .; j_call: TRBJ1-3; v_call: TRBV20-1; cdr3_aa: CSVRAGNTIYF; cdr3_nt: TGCAGTGTCAGGGCCGGAAACACCATATATTTT
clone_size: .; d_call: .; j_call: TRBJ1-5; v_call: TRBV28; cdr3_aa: CASKIGGSNNQPQHF; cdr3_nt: TGTGCCAGCAAAATTGGGGGCTCAAACAATCAGCCCCAGCATTTT
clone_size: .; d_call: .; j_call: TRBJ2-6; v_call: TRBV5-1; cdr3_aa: CASSLDSITSGANVLTF; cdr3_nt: TGCGCCAGCAGCTTGGACAGTATTACCTCTGGGGCCAACGTCCTGACTTTC
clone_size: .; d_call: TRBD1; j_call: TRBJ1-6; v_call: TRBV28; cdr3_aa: CASGARDRNSPLHF; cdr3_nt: TGTGCCAGCGGAGCCCGGGACAGAAATTCACCCCTCCACTTT